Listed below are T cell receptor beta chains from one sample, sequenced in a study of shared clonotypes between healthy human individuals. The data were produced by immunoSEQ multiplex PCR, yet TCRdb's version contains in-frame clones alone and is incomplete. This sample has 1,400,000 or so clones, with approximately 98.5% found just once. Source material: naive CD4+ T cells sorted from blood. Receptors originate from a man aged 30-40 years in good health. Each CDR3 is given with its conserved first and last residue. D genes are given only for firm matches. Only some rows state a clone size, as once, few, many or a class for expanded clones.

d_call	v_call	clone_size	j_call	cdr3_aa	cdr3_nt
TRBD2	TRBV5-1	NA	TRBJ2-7	CASNLGLAEAYEQYF	TGCGCCAGCAACCTAGGACTAGCGGAGGCCTACGAGCAGTACTTC
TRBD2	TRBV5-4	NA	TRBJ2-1	CASSGGLAVGSSYNEQFF	TGTGCCAGCAGCGGGGGACTAGCGGTGGGAAGCTCCTACAATGAGCAGTTCTTC
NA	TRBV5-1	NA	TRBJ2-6	CASSFSPGRFTGANVLTF	TGCGCCAGCAGCTTTTCCCCTGGCCGTTTCACTGGGGCCAACGTCCTGACTTTC
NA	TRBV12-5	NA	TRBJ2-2	CASALWRAYTGELFF	TGTGCTAGTGCCTTGTGGAGGGCGTACACCGGGGAGCTGTTTTTT
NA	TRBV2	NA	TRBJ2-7	CASYSDGFNSYEQYF	TGTGCCAGCTACTCAGATGGTTTTAACTCCTACGAGCAGTACTTC
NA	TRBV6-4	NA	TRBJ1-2	CATRSNYGYTF	TGTGCCACCCGGAGCAACTATGGCTACACCTTC
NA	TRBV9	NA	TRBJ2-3	CASSPQPRDTQYF	TGTGCCAGCAGCCCCCAACCTCGGGATACGCAGTATTTT
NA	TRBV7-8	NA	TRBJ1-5	CASSSRVNSNQPQHF	TGTGCCAGCAGCTCTCGTGTGAATAGCAATCAGCCCCAGCATTTT
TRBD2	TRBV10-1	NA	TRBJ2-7	CASSESTSGRKYF	TGCGCCAGCAGTGAGTCGACTAGCGGGAGGAAGTACTTC
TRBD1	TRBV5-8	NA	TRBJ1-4	CASSSRGRGKLFF	TGTGCCAGCAGCTCCAGGGGGCGCGGAAAACTGTTTTTT
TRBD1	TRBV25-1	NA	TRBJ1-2	CASRGQGHNGGYTF	TGTGCCAGCAGAGGACAGGGACACAATGGTGGCTACACCTTC
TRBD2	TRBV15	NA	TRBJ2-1	CATSRLPPGTSGTRQFF	TGTGCCACCAGCAGACTACCCCCCGGGACTAGCGGGACTAGGCAGTTCTTC
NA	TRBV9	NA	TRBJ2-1	CASSPRSFPIIDNEQFF	TGTGCCAGCAGCCCACGGTCTTTCCCGATCATAGACAATGAGCAGTTCTTC
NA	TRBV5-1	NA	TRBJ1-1	CASSSFTSNTEAFF	TGCGCCAGCAGCTCCTTTACATCGAACACTGAAGCTTTCTTT
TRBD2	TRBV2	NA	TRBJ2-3	CASSLAGGPRQYF	TGTGCCAGCTCCCTAGCGGGAGGGCCTCGGCAGTATTTT
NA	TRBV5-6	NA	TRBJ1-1	CASSLVWGGAEEVNTEAFF	TGTGCCAGCAGCTTGGTCTGGGGGGGTGCGGAAGAGGTGAACACTGAAGCTTTCTTT
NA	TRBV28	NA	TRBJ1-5	CASTSARDPQFSQHF	TGTGCCAGCACCTCTGCAAGAGACCCCCAGTTTTCCCAGCATTTT
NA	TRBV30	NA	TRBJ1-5	CAWSEAAREPQHF	TGTGCCTGGAGTGAGGCAGCCAGGGAGCCCCAGCATTTT
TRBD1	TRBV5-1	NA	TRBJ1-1	CASADRAQGDTEAFF	TGCGCCAGCGCTGACAGAGCACAGGGGGACACTGAAGCTTTCTTT
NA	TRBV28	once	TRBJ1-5	CASSLGAGISNQPQHF	TGTGCCAGCAGTTTAGGGGCGGGCATTAGCAATCAGCCCCAGCATTTT
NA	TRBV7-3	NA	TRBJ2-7	CASSLKGSYEQYF	TGTGCCAGCAGCTTAAAAGGTTCCTACGAGCAGTACTTC
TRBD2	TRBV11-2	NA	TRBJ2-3	CASSRKGGRPDTQYF	TGTGCCAGCAGTCGAAAGGGCGGGAGGCCAGATACGCAGTATTTT
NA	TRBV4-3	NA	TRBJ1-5	CASSGTFSNQPQHF	TGCGCCAGCAGCGGGACATTTAGCAATCAGCCCCAGCATTTT
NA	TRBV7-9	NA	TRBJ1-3	CASSLGDSGNTIYF	TGTGCCAGCAGCCTAGGGGACTCTGGAAACACCATATATTTT
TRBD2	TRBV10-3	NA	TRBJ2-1	CAISPTSGSYNEQFF	TGTGCCATCAGTCCCACTAGCGGGAGTTACAATGAGCAGTTCTTC
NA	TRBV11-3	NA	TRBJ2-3	CASSLGTAPDTQYF	TGTGCCAGCAGCTTAGGGACGGCGCCAGATACGCAGTATTTT
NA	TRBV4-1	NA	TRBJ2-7	CASSQDGGGLPSYEQYF	TGCGCCAGCAGCCAAGATGGGGGGGGCCTTCCCTCCTACGAGCAGTACTTC
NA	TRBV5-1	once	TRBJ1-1	CASSVGGGSTEAFF	TGCGCCAGCAGCGTCGGAGGGGGGAGCACTGAAGCTTTCTTT
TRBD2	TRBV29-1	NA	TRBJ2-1	CSARPRLAGTDSYNEQFF	TGCAGCGCCCGCCCACGGCTAGCGGGGACGGATTCCTACAATGAGCAGTTCTTC
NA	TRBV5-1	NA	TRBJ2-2	CASSPGALANTGELFF	TGCGCCAGCAGCCCCGGGGCACTAGCGAACACCGGGGAGCTGTTTTTT
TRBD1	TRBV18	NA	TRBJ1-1	CASSPRTGDMNTEAFF	TGTGCCAGCTCACCTCGGACAGGAGACATGAACACTGAAGCTTTCTTT
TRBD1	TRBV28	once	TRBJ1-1	CASSLATGETSEAFF	TGTGCCAGCAGTTTGGCGACAGGGGAGACTTCTGAAGCTTTCTTT
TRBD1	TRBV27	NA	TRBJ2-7	CASSLRTGGGQGPYEQYF	TGTGCCAGCAGTTTGCGGACCGGAGGAGGACAGGGGCCCTACGAGCAGTACTTC
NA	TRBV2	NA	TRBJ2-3	CASSEFTSKGDTQYF	TGTGCCAGCAGTGAATTTACTAGTAAGGGAGATACGCAGTATTTT
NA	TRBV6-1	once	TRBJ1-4	CASRDGTRDEKLFF	TGTGCCAGCAGGGACGGGACCCGGGATGAAAAACTGTTTTTT
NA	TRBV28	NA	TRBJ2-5	CASTPTGLETQYF	TGTGCCAGCACCCCCACTGGGCTTGAGACCCAGTACTTC
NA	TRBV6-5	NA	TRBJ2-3	CASSYSRLTSTDTQYF	TGTGCCAGCAGTTACTCGCGACTGACTAGCACAGATACGCAGTATTTT
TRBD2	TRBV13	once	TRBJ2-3	CASSGRTSGNTDTQYF	TGTGCCAGCAGCGGCCGGACTAGCGGGAACACAGATACGCAGTATTTT
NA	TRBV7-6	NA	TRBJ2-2	CASSTRPLALAGELFF	TGTGCCAGCAGCACCAGACCCCTCGCCTTAGCCGGGGAGCTGTTTTTT
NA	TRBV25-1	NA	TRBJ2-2	CASSDGRQNTGELFF	TGTGCCAGCAGTGACGGCAGGCAGAACACCGGGGAGCTGTTTTTT
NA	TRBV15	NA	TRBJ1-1	CATTRGAANTEAFF	TGTGCCACCACCCGTGGGGCAGCGAACACTGAAGCTTTCTTT